A single sample is the source of the 29 T cell receptor beta chains below, sequenced in a study of CD8 T cells in ankylosing spondylitis. Points from the study as a whole: About 8 highly homologous variants made up a TCR beta motif that seemed to typify ankylosing spondylitis blood.

TCRdb ran MiXCR on the 5' RACE reads and lists one entry per CDR3 protein. The sample lists 390,000 or so distinct CDR3 sequences, 20% to 25% occurring once. These receptors' antigens are unknown. What was sequenced was blood, either unsorted or a sorted T cell fraction (not recorded which). These receptor sequences come from a male donor with ankylosing spondylitis.

This clonotype was found a few times. The CDR3 here is CASSAVQMVSNEQFF. The CDR3 coding sequence is TGCGCCAGCAGTGCCGTACAGATGGTTAGCAATGAGCAGTTCTTC. This chain connects TRBV10-2 to TRBJ2-1; unclear D gene. The CDR3 contains 15 residues. Trimming shortened V by 4 bases and J by 6 bases, and 16 bases separated the two germline ends. CDR1 and CDR2 from the germline V gene are WSHSY and SAAADI.

This clonotype was seen a handful of times. The chain recombines TRBV2 with TRBJ2-5; 13 positions match TRBD2. From germline, CDR1 is SNHLY and CDR2 FYNNEI. Trimming at V came to 6 bases and at J to 10 bases, leaving 8 bases not matched to a gene. The CDR3 is 14 amino acids. The CDR3 reads CASSLGLAGAGQYF. The CDR3 nucleotides are TGTGCCAGCAGCCTAGGACTAGCGGGAGCAGGCCAGTACTTC.

The V gene is TRBV7-2, the J gene TRBJ2-7; the D gene is possibly TRBD1 (5 bases). V shed 1 base and J shed 2 bases, with 15 bases lying between them. Germline-derived CDR1 and CDR2 are SGHTA and FQGNSA. CDR3 length equals 16 residues. CDR3 DNA: TGTGCCAGCAGCTTAGGACAGCTAAATCCCCCCTACGAGCAGTACTTC. Its translation: CASSLGQLNPPYEQYF.

This clonotype was counted between two and nine times. The CDR3 nucleotides are TGTGCCAGCAGCCAAAGTGGGCTAGCGGGAGAAGAGACCCAGTACTTC. Translation gives CASSQSGLAGEETQYF. The V and J genes are TRBV7-2 and TRBJ2-5; 10 bases line up with TRBD2. CDR1 and CDR2 (germline): SGHTA, FQGNSA. V lost 5 bases to trimming and J lost 3 bases; unmatched junction nucleotides: 9. This CDR3 is 16 amino acids long.

This clonotype was seen a few times. The chain couples TRBV24-1 to TRBJ2-1; D is undetermined. The germline V gene encodes CDR1 KGHDR and CDR2 SFDVKD. Trimming took off 7 bases at V and 4 bases at J, with 19 bases between the two ends. This CDR3 has 16 residues. The CDR3 here is CATRRVTRSRYNEQFF. Here the CDR3 DNA reads TGTGCCACCAGAAGGGTCACCAGATCTCGATACAATGAGCAGTTCTTC.

The chain recombines TRBV29-1 with TRBJ2-2, with D unclear. Per germline, CDR1 SQVTM and CDR2 ANQGSEA. The V end was cut by 4 bases, the J end by 6 bases, with 9 bases between. This CDR3 is 12 amino acids long. CDR3 bases: TGCAGCGTTGGGGTTGTAGCCGGGGAGCTGTTTTTT. This translates into CSVGVVAGELFF.

V usage is TRBV7-8 and J usage is TRBJ2-1; the D is unclear. The CDR3 length is 15 residues. V was pared by 2 bases and J by 2 bases, with 10 bases between. Germline CDR1 is SGHVS and CDR2 is FQNEAQ. CDR3 nucleotide sequence: TGTGCCAGCAGCTTAAGTCTAGGCACCTACAATGAGCAGTTCTTC. Residues: CASSLSLGTYNEQFF.

The V call is TRBV4-1, the J call TRBJ2-1; no firm D call. This CDR3 is built from 18 residues. Trimming shortened V by 2 bases and J by 2 bases, and 19 bases separated the two germline ends. Germline lookup yields CDR1 MGHRA and CDR2 YSYEKL. Here the CDR3 DNA reads TGCGCCAGCAGCCAAAGAGGTAGGGATAACGCCCCCTACAATGAGCAGTTCTTC. Translation: CASSQRGRDNAPYNEQFF.

V is TRBV15 and J is TRBJ2-1; TRBD2 agrees at 9 bases. CDR3 length: 16 amino acids. The J segment lost 4 bases and the V segment lost 0 bases, leaving 4 bases of the junction unmatched. Germline-derived CDR1 and CDR2 are LNHNV and YYDKDF (reference sequence). The CDR3 region has the DNA TGTGCCACCAGCAGAGATCGTAGCGGGGGATACAATGAGCAGTTCTTC. Encoded protein: CATSRDRSGGYNEQFF.

The sample holds many counts of this clonotype. One end of the junction does not line up with germline, which may come from a read error. In nucleotides, the CDR3 is TGCGCCAGCAGCTTGGCTGGTCCCGGGGAGCTGTTTTTT. Protein sequence: CASSLAGPGELFF. This chain uses TRBV7-6 with TRBJ2-2; D not certain. Looked up from germline, CDR1 is SGHVS and CDR2 is FNYEAQ. This CDR3 spans 13 amino acids.

This clonotype has just a few counts. The CDR3 is CASSENRAPSPRSQYF. The CDR3 nucleotides read TGTGCCAGCAGCGAGAACCGGGCCCCCAGCCCAAGGTCCCAGTACTTC. The rearrangement joins TRBV7-8 to TRBJ2-5; no reliable D call. From germline, CDR1 is SGHVS and CDR2 FQNEAQ. This CDR3 has 16 amino acids. V shed 5 bases and J shed 9 bases, with 25 bases lying between them.

The V call is TRBV20-1, the J call TRBJ2-1, with 11 bases that match TRBD2. CDR3 length: 15 residues. With V trimmed by 2 bases and J by 7 bases, 7 bases remained unmatched. Germline V gene data show CDR1 as DFQATT and CDR2 as SNEGSKA (reference sequence). The CDR3: CSARSVLAGDNEQFF. CDR3 coding DNA: TGCAGTGCTAGATCGGTACTAGCGGGAGATAATGAGCAGTTCTTC.

The chain carries TRBV6-4 and TRBJ2-7; tentative D call: TRBD1 (5 bases). V was pared by 10 bases and J by 0 bases, with 16 bases between. Germline CDR1 MRHNA, CDR2 SNTAGT. This CDR3 region has 14 residues. Here the CDR3 reads CATLEGAVSYEQYF. CDR3 nucleotide sequence: TGTGCCACTTTGGAAGGGGCAGTCTCCTACGAGCAGTACTTC.

This clonotype was observed at least ten times. J is TRBJ2-7 and V is TRBV10-3; tentatively, D is TRBD1 (6 bases). V gave up 5 bases and J gave up 6 bases, with 14 bases separating them. Germline V gene lookup returns CDR1 ENHRY and CDR2 SYGVKD. The CDR3 consists of 13 residues. CDR3 sequence reads: CAISNRDYGEQYF. The CDR3 nucleotides read TGTGCCATCAGTAACAGGGATTACGGCGAGCAGTACTTC.

This clonotype was observed a few times. V gene TRBV6-5 combines with J gene TRBJ1-5; D remains ambiguous. Trimming pared 0 bases from V and 0 bases from J, leaving 15 bases between. The CDR3 runs 18 residues. Germline CDR1 reads MNHEY; CDR2 reads SVGAGI. The CDR3 DNA is TGTGCCAGCAGTTACTCGCAGGCGGCTGAAACTAGCAATCAGCCCCAGCATTTT. It specifies CASSYSQAAETSNQPQHF.

The rearrangement joins TRBV19 to TRBJ2-7; D is ambiguous. The CDR3 totals 14 residues. CDR1 LNHDA and CDR2 SQIVND come from the germline V gene (reference sequence). Trimming shortened V by 5 bases and J by 3 bases, and 14 bases separated the two germline ends. The CDR3 reads CASSVTTIHYEQYF. Written as DNA, the CDR3 is TGTGCCAGTAGTGTAACAACTATTCACTACGAGCAGTACTTC.

The chain is built from TRBV5-1 and TRBJ2-7; 8 positions agree with TRBD1. The J segment lost 3 bases and the V segment lost 2 bases, leaving 7 bases of the junction unmatched. The CDR3 consists of 15 residues. Per germline, CDR1 SGHRS and CDR2 YFSETQ. For the CDR3, the DNA is TGCGCCAGCAGCTTAACGGACAGGGACGGCTACGAGCAGTACTTC. Translating gives CASSLTDRDGYEQYF.

This clonotype has only a few counts. This chain links TRBV5-6 with TRBJ1-2; possibly TRBD1 for D (5 bases). The germline CDR1 and CDR2 sequences are SGHDT and YYEEEE. CDR3 length equals 14 residues. V lost 5 bases, J lost 7 bases, and 18 bases lay in between. The DNA of the CDR3 is TGTGCCAGCAGTCCGCCCAGGGTGCGGGGTGGCTACACCTTC. It codes for CASSPPRVRGGYTF.

The V and J genes are TRBV5-1 and TRBJ2-7; tentatively, D is TRBD1 (5 bases). The CDR3 sequence is 15 residues long. Germline CDR1 reads SGHRS; CDR2 reads YFSETQ. Trimming removed 8 bases from V and 3 bases from J, with 21 bases in between. DNA of the CDR3: TGCGCCAGACCCTGGGATGTTACAGGTAGCTACGAGCAGTACTTC. Translated, it gives CARPWDVTGSYEQYF.

This clonotype has just a few counts. The chain links TRBV5-1 to TRBJ2-1; 13 bases are shared with TRBD2. Trimming at V came to 4 bases and at J to 4 bases, leaving 17 bases not matched to a gene. Germline CDR1 SGHRS, CDR2 YFSETQ. This CDR3 spans 20 amino acids. The CDR3: CASSVPSGTSGKEGYNEQFF. In nucleotides, the CDR3 is TGCGCCAGCAGCGTACCCTCCGGGACTAGCGGGAAAGAGGGTTACAATGAGCAGTTCTTC.

This clonotype turned up a few times. J is TRBJ1-2 and V is TRBV6-1; TRBD1 agrees at 11 bases. The germline CDR1 and CDR2 sequences are MNHNS and SASEGT. This CDR3 region has 15 residues. Losses at the gene ends were 5 bases for V and 2 bases for J; bases not matched to a gene: 4. The CDR3: CASSPWTGGNYGYTF. As DNA, the CDR3 is TGTGCCAGCAGTCCGTGGACAGGGGGCAACTATGGCTACACCTTC.

Only a few counts were recorded for this clonotype. The chain joins TRBV5-1 to TRBJ2-1; 8 bases line up with TRBD2. This CDR3 has 16 amino acids. Per germline, CDR1 SGHRS and CDR2 YFSETQ. After removal of 0 bases from V and 4 bases from J, the junction contained 6 bases not matched to a gene. The DNA for the CDR3 is TGCGCCAGCAGCTTGGGAACTAGCGGACGATACAATGAGCAGTTCTTC. The encoded protein is CASSLGTSGRYNEQFF.

This clonotype is a singleton in its sample. The chain employs TRBV24-1 and TRBJ2-1, with 8 bases matching TRBD1. The CDR3 covers 14 residues. V lost 2 bases to trimming and J lost 5 bases; unmatched junction nucleotides: 1. CDR1 KGHDR and CDR2 SFDVKD come from the germline V gene. The CDR3 bases are TGTGCCACCAGTGATTCGGGACAGGACAATGAGCAGTTCTTC. Protein sequence: CATSDSGQDNEQFF.

This rearrangement joins TRBV5-6 to TRBJ1-2, with D possibly being TRBD1 (5 bases). The CDR3 consists of 13 residues. V lost 6 bases and J 8 bases, leaving 17 bases between the germline ends. Germline CDR1 reads SGHDT; CDR2 reads YYEEEE. The CDR3 nucleotides are TGTGCCAGCAACCTGGGACTCCGTGGAGGCTACACCTTC. This gives the protein CASNLGLRGGYTF.

The chain joins TRBV28 to TRBJ2-1, with D possibly TRBD2 on 5 matching bases. Germline V gives CDR1 MDHEN, CDR2 SYDVKM. Trimming shortened V by 7 bases and J by 9 bases, and 13 bases separated the two germline ends. The CDR3 consists of 12 residues. This chain's CDR3 is CASIRDGGEQFF. CDR3 nucleotides: TGTGCCAGCATCCGGGATGGTGGTGAGCAGTTCTTC. Based on the CDR3 plus reference TRBV28 and TRBJ2-1, the full variable domain is DVKVTQSSRYLVKRTGEKVFLECVQDMDHENMFWYRQDPGLGLRLIYFSYDVKMKEKGDIPEGYSVSREKKERFSLILESASTNQTSMYLCASIRDGGEQFFGPGTRLTVL.

There are a few counts of this clonotype. The J gene is TRBJ1-3, the V gene TRBV7-2; D unclear. Per the germline V gene, CDR1 is SGHTA and CDR2 is FQGNSA. CDR3 length: 15 residues. Trimming took 6 bases from V and 3 from J, leaving 15 bases between them. This CDR3 is CASSPDVALGNTIYF. CDR3 DNA: TGTGCCAGCAGTCCGGACGTCGCTCTTGGAAACACCATATATTTT.

This rearrangement joins TRBV6-1 to TRBJ2-2; 9 bases map to TRBD1. This CDR3 comprises 15 residues. Trimming at V came to 8 bases and at J to 3 bases, leaving 7 bases not matched to a gene. CDR1 MNHNS and CDR2 SASEGT come from the germline V gene. CDR3 bases: TGTGCCAGCGGTGGGACAGGGAAGGACACCGGGGAGCTGTTTTTT. This sequence encodes CASGGTGKDTGELFF.

A few counts support this clonotype. J is TRBJ2-1 and V is TRBV4-3; tentative D call: TRBD2 (5 bases). Germline V gives CDR1 LGHNA, CDR2 YSLEER. The length of the CDR3 is 13 residues. The V end lost 0 bases, the J end lost 8 bases, and 8 bases lay between the germline ends. The CDR3 region has the DNA TGCGCCAGCAGCCAAGATCTGAGGGATGAGCAGTTCTTC. Protein: CASSQDLRDEQFF.

The chain's CDR3 is CASSLIRIETQYF. Written as DNA, the CDR3 is TGTGCCAGCAGCTTAATTCGGATAGAGACCCAGTACTTC. The genes are TRBV7-2 and TRBJ2-5, with D unresolved. Germline CDR1 is SGHTA and CDR2 is FQGNSA. V shed 2 bases and J shed 4 bases, with 8 bases lying between them. CDR3 length: 13 amino acids.